The 18 T cell receptor beta chains in this list originate from one sample, sequenced in a study of cytomegalovirus exposure and HLA in healthy donors. 60 Vbeta and 13 Jbeta primers were used in PCR. TCRdb's table, derived via immunoSEQ multiplex PCR, lists solely in-frame clones and lacks some. The sample yields roughly 110,000 clones, 71% seen once. The sample was PBMCs. These receptors all come from a female donor in good health and CMV-seronegative.

CDR3 bases: TGTGCCAGCAGTCTGACACTTAACAATGAGCAGTTCTTC. As protein: CASSLTLNNEQFF. The chain combines TRBV6-5 with TRBJ2-1, with D unresolved. The CDR3 has 13 amino acids. Germline V CDR1 and CDR2: MNHEY, SVGAGI. V shed 5 bases and J shed 5 bases, with 10 bases lying between them.

This clone turned up a few times. The chain combines TRBV4-3 with TRBJ1-1; D ambiguous. The CDR3 is 16 residues long. Germline lookup yields CDR1 LGHNA and CDR2 YSLEER. V shed 3 bases and J shed 0 bases, with 14 bases lying between them. CDR3: CASSQGAGIMNTEAFF. The CDR3 bases are TGCGCCAGCAGCCAGGGAGCCGGGATTATGAACACTGAAGCTTTCTTT.

A few counts support this clone. The rearrangement uses TRBV30 and TRBJ2-2; D may be TRBD2 (5 bases). The CDR3 spans 15 residues. V was shortened by 2 bases and J by 4 bases, with 14 bases between the two germline ends. The germline gives CDR1 GTSNPN, CDR2 SVGIG (reference sequence). CDR3 loop: CAWSPPERTTGELFF. The DNA for the CDR3 is TGTGCCTGGAGTCCCCCGGAGCGGACCACCGGGGAGCTGTTTTTT. Complete variable domain (other parts from reference TRBV30 and TRBJ2-2): SQTIHQWPATLVQPVGSPLSLECTVEGTSNPNLYWYRQAAGRGLQLLFYSVGIGQISSEVPQNLSASRPQDRQFILSSKKLLLSDSGFYLCAWSPPERTTGELFFGEGSRLTVL.

The CDR3 spells CASSGISGQLSFGGNQPQHF. The CDR3 DNA follows: TGTGCCAGCAGTGGGATTAGTGGACAGCTAAGCTTTGGGGGCAATCAGCCCCAGCATTTT. The V and J genes are TRBV6-1 and TRBJ1-5, with a possible D match to TRBD1 (6 bases). CDR1 and CDR2 from the germline V gene are MNHNS and SASEGT. The V and J ends lost 4 bases and 2 bases respectively, with 27 bases between them. This CDR3 region has 20 residues.

This chain connects TRBV13 to TRBJ2-7; 8 bases align to TRBD2. CDR3 length equals 13 residues. V lost 4 bases, J lost 2 bases, and 1 base stayed unmatched. Germline V CDR1 and CDR2: PRHDT, FYEKMQ (reference sequence). CDR3 residues: CASSSGLAYEQYF. CDR3 coding DNA: TGTGCCAGCAGCTCGGGACTAGCCTACGAGCAGTACTTC.

The chain employs TRBV28 and TRBJ2-5, with D possibly TRBD1 on 6 matching bases. Per germline, CDR1 MDHEN and CDR2 SYDVKM. The ends were cut back, 7 bases at V and 1 base at J, with 22 bases in the middle. CDR3 length: 17 residues. CDR3 in amino acids: CASKPGHPLSTQETQYF. CDR3 coding DNA: TGTGCCAGCAAACCGGGACATCCCCTATCGACCCAAGAGACCCAGTACTTC.

This chain links TRBV6-6 with TRBJ1-1, with D perhaps TRBD1 (6 bases). Trimming took 2 bases from V and 6 from J, leaving 16 bases between them. The CDR3 runs 15 residues. The V gene's germline CDR1 is MNHNY and CDR2 SVGAGI (reference sequence). CDR3 sequence: CASSYVSGTTSEAFF. The CDR3 DNA reads TGTGCCAGCAGTTACGTGTCCGGGACAACTTCTGAAGCTTTCTTT.

The rearrangement links TRBV7-9 to TRBJ2-5, with 9 positions matching TRBD1. The V gene's germline CDR1 is SEHNR and CDR2 FQNEAQ (reference sequence). The CDR3 contains 19 residues. V shed 3 bases and J 2 bases; nucleotides not matched to a gene: 16. CDR3 region: CASSLLPGQGVGGQETQYF. DNA for the CDR3: TGTGCCAGCAGCTTGCTCCCGGGACAGGGTGTGGGGGGGCAAGAGACCCAGTACTTC.

The chain is built from TRBV27 and TRBJ1-5; D possibly corresponds to TRBD1 (6 bases). The V end was cut by 8 bases, the J end by 6 bases, with 14 bases between. This CDR3 has 13 residues. The germline V gene has CDR1 MNHEY and CDR2 SMNVEV (reference sequence). This chain's CDR3 is CASGGGAGQPQHF. The CDR3, as DNA: TGTGCCAGCGGTGGGGGGGCGGGTCAGCCCCAGCATTTT.

This chain links TRBV29-1 with TRBJ1-2, with 7 positions matching TRBD1. Germline V gene lookup returns CDR1 SQVTM and CDR2 ANQGSEA. The CDR3 is made up of 13 amino acids. J gave up 7 bases and V 5 bases, and 10 bases lay outside the gene matches. CDR3 residues: CSVMEGAETGYTF. The CDR3 DNA reads TGCAGCGTTATGGAGGGGGCAGAAACTGGCTACACCTTC.

The table lists this clone with a few counts. The chain uses TRBV9 and TRBJ2-1; no clear D gene. In germline, CDR1 is SGDLS, CDR2 YYNGEE. This CDR3 is built from 15 residues. The V end was cut by 2 bases, the J end by 0 bases, with 9 bases between. This CDR3 reads CASSVRWSSYNEQFF. The CDR3 DNA reads TGTGCCAGCAGCGTTAGGTGGAGCTCCTACAATGAGCAGTTCTTC.

This chain connects TRBV7-9 to TRBJ1-1, with TRBD1 matching over 8 bases. Trimming removed 5 bases from V and 0 bases from J; junction bases left unmatched: 2. Germline CDR1 reads SEHNR; CDR2 reads FQNEAQ (reference sequence). This CDR3 comprises 14 residues. In nucleotides, the CDR3 is TGTGCCAGCAGCCCAGGGGGCCTGAACACTGAAGCTTTCTTT. As protein: CASSPGGLNTEAFF.

V usage is TRBV20-1 and J usage is TRBJ2-7; D remains unclear. Germline V CDR1 and CDR2: DFQATT, SNEGSKA (reference sequence). V lost 1 base and J 6 bases, leaving 7 bases between the germline ends. The CDR3 sequence is 11 residues long. CDR3 sequence (DNA): TGCAGTGCTAGAGTTAGAACCGAGCAGTACTTC. Its translation is CSARVRTEQYF.

The V call is TRBV10-1, the J call TRBJ1-1, with TRBD1 matching over 7 bases. The germline gives CDR1 WNHNN, CDR2 SYGVQD (reference sequence). The length of the CDR3 is 13 residues. With V trimmed by 7 bases and J by 3 bases, 5 bases remained unmatched. As DNA, the CDR3 is TGCGCCAGCATCGGACAGGACCACACTGAAGCTTTCTTT. This codes for CASIGQDHTEAFF.

This clone was seen a few times. The chain combines TRBV9 with TRBJ2-7; TRBD1 matches at 7 bases. CDR1 and CDR2 (germline): SGDLS, YYNGEE. There are 14 residues in the CDR3. V shed 3 bases and J 6 bases; nucleotides not matched to a gene: 9. The chain's CDR3 is CASSATPTGPEQYF. As DNA, the CDR3 is TGTGCCAGCAGCGCAACACCGACAGGGCCCGAGCAGTACTTC.

V is TRBV25-1 and J is TRBJ1-1; tentative D call: TRBD1 (5 bases). This CDR3 is 13 amino acids long. Per germline, CDR1 MGHDK and CDR2 SYGVNS. Between the trimmed V and J ends, which lost 4 bases and 2 bases, there was a span of 8 bases. The CDR3 region has the DNA TGTGCCAGCAGTGGTGGACAAAACACTGAAGCTTTCTTT. It specifies CASSGGQNTEAFF.

This clone came up a few times. J is TRBJ2-3 and V is TRBV30; D may be TRBD2 (6 bases). Per the germline V gene, CDR1 is GTSNPN and CDR2 is SVGIG (reference sequence). V lost 0 bases to trimming and J lost 6 bases, with 10 bases between them. The CDR3 contains 13 residues. Here the CDR3 DNA reads TGTGCCTGGAGTGTACGGGAGCGGGATACGCAGTATTTT. Protein sequence: CAWSVRERDTQYF.

The chain recombines TRBV2 with TRBJ1-2; D is ambiguous. The germline gives CDR1 SNHLY, CDR2 FYNNEI. V dropped 6 bases and J dropped 0 bases, with 5 bases sitting between them. The CDR3 extends over 12 amino acids. This CDR3 reads CASRETNYGYTF. CDR3 in DNA: TGTGCCAGCAGGGAGACTAACTATGGCTACACCTTC.